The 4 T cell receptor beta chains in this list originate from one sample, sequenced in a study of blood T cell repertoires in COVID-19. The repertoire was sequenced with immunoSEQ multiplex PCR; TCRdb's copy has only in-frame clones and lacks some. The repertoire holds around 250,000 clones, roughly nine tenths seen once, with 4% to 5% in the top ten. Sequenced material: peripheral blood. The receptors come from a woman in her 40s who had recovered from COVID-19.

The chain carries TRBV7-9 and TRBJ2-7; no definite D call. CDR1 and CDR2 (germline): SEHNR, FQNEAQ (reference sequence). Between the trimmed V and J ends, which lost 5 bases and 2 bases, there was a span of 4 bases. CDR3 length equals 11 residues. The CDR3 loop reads CASSPAYEQYF. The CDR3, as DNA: TGTGCCAGCAGCCCAGCCTACGAGCAGTACTTC.

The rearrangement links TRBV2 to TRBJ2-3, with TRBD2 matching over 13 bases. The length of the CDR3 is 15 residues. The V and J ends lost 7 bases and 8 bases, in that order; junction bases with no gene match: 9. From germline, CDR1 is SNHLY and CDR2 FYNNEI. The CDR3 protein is CASNKGLAGARTQYF. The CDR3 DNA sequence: TGTGCCAGCAACAAAGGACTAGCGGGGGCCCGTACGCAGTATTTT.

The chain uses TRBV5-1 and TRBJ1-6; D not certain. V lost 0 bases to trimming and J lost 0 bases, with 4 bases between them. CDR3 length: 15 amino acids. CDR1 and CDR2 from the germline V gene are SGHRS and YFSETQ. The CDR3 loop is CASSLESSYNSPLHF. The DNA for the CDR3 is TGCGCCAGCAGCTTGGAGAGCTCCTATAATTCACCCCTCCACTTT.

The CDR3 reads CAIRDEEAYEKLFF. The DNA for the CDR3 is TGTGCCATCAGGGATGAAGAGGCCTATGAAAAACTGTTTTTT. The chain carries TRBV10-3 and TRBJ1-4; D unresolved. This CDR3 has 14 amino acids. The germline V gene has CDR1 ENHRY and CDR2 SYGVKD. V was cut by 6 bases and J by 6 bases, with 14 bases left in between.